This TCR beta chain was recorded in a study of T-cell reconstitution after alpha-beta-depleted transplantation in children. The CDR3 is 16 residues long. Trimming stripped 2 bases from V and 5 bases from J, with 18 bases between. CDR1 is MGHRA and CDR2 is YSYEKL in the germline V gene. Molecular barcoding with unique molecular identifiers was used for the TCRbeta library. MiXCR, run by TCRdb on the PCR reads, gives a single entry per CDR3 protein. The sample includes about 980,000 distinct CDR3 sequences, roughly 29% of them seen just once. Points from the study as a whole: Several patients had high TCRbeta diversity at day 60; it came from surviving recipient T cells and thymic progenitors. Several hundred expanded graft clones reportedly supplied alpha-beta T cells about two months after transplant. It was newly produced T cells that mostly accounted for T-cell counts and diversity one year after transplant.

As concerns this clonotype: The antigen is unknown.

This sequence joins TRBV4-1 and TRBJ1-1, with TRBD1 as a possible D gene (6 bases). This clonotype was sampled from a boy in the first two years of life who had a stem cell transplant for SCID, so the T cells may come from the graft donor. Sequenced here: PBMCs, mostly from graft donor cells, sampled 360 days after TCRalphabeta/CD19-depleted stem cell transplant. The CDR3 protein is CASSQSETGWGTEAFF. The CDR3 nucleotides are TGCGCCAGCAGCCAATCGGAGACAGGATGGGGTACTGAAGCTTTCTTT.